This T cell receptor beta chain comes out of a study of cytomegalovirus exposure and HLA in healthy donors. The study's findings and limits: The likely origin of a cluster of highly shared sequence variants was a sequencing artifact.

Note on this clone: Its specificity is not known.

Germline CDR1 and CDR2: SGHVS and FQNEAQ. CDR3 length: 15 amino acids. The V segment lost 3 bases and the J segment 9 bases; nucleotides outside the gene matches: 7. The PCR ran on 60 Vbeta and 13 Jbeta primers. The table came from immunoSEQ multiplex PCR; TCRdb's copy has only in-frame clones and leaves some out. The table has about 160,000 clones, about 82% seen once. Input material: PBMCs. The chain joins TRBV7-8 to TRBJ2-4, with TRBD1 matching 11 bases. This receptor was taken from a woman in her thirties in good health and CMV-seropositive. The CDR3 loop is CASSFLWDRGAIQYF. As DNA, the CDR3 is TGTGCCAGCAGCTTCTTATGGGACAGGGGGGCCATTCAGTACTTC.